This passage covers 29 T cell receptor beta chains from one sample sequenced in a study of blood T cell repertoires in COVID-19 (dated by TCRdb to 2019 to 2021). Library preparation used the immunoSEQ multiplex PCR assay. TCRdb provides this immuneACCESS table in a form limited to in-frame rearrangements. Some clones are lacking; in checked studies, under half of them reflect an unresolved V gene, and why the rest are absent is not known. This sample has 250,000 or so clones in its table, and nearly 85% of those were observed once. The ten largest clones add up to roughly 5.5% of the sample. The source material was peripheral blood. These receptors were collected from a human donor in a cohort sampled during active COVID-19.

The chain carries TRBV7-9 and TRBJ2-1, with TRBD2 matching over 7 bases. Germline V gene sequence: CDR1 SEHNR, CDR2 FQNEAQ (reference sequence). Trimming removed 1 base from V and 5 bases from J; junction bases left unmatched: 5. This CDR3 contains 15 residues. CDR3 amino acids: CASSLVLAENNEQFF. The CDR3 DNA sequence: TGTGCCAGCAGCTTAGTGCTAGCGGAAAACAATGAGCAGTTCTTC.

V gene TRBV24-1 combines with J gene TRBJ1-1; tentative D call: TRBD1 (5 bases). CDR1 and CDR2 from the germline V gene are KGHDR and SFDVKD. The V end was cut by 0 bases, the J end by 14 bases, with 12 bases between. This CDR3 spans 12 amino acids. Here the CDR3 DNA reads TGTGCCACCAGTGATTTGAACAGGTTTTTATTCTTT. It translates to CATSDLNRFLFF.

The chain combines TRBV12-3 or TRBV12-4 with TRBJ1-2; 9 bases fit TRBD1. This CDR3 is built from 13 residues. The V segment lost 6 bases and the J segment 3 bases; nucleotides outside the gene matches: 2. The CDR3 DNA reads TGTGCCAGCAGGGGACAGGGCTACTATGGCTACACCTTC. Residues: CASRGQGYYGYTF.

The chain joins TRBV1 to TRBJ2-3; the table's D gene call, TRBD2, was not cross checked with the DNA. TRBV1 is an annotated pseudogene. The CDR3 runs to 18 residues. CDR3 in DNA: TGCACCAGCAGGGGACTAGCGGGAGGTCCCACCTGCACAGATACGCAGTATTTT. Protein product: CTSRGLAGGPTCTDTQYF.

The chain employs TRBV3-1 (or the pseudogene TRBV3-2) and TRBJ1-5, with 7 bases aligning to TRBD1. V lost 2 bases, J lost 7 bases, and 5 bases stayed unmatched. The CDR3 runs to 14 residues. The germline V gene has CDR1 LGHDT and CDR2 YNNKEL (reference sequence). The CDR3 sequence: CASSQNRGRQPQHF. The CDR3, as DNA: TGTGCCAGCAGCCAAAACAGGGGTAGACAGCCCCAGCATTTT.

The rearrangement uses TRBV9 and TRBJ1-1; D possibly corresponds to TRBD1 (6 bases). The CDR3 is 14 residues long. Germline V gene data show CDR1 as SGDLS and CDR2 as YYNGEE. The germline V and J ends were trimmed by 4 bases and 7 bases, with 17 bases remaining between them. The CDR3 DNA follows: TGTGCCAGCAGCTCCTCAGGGTTAGGGGGTGAAGCTTTCTTT. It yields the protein CASSSSGLGGEAFF.

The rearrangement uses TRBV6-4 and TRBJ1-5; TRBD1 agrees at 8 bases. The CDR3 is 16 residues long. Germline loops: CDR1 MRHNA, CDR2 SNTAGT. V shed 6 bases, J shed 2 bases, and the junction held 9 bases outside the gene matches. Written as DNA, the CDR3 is TGTGCCAGCAGCCCCGAGACAGGGGTTGGCAATCAGCCCCAGCATTTT. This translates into CASSPETGVGNQPQHF.

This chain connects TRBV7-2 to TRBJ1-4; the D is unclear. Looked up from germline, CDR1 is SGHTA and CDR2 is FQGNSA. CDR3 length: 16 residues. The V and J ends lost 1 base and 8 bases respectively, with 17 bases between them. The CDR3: CASSLVVSPGGEKLFF. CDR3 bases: TGTGCCAGCAGCTTAGTTGTGTCCCCCGGAGGAGAAAAACTGTTTTTT.

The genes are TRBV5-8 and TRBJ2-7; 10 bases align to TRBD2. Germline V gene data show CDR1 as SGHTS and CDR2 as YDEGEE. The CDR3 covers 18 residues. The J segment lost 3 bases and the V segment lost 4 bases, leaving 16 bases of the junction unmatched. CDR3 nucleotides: TGTGCCAGCAGCGGGGGGCTAGCGGGGGAGTCTTGGGTCTACGAGCAGTACTTC. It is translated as CASSGGLAGESWVYEQYF.

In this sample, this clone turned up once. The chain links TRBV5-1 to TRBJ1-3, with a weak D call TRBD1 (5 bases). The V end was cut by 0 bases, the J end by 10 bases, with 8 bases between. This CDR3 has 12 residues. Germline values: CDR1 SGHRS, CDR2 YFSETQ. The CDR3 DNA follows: TGCGCCAGCAGCTTGGGGCAGGGAACCATATATTTT. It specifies CASSLGQGTIYF.

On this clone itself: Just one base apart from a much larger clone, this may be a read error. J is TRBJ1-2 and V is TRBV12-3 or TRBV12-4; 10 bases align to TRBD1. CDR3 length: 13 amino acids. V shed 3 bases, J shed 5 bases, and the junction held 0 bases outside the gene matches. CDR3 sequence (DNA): TGTGCCAGCAGTTTGGACAGGGGGTATGGCTACACCTTC. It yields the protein CASSLDRGYGYTF.

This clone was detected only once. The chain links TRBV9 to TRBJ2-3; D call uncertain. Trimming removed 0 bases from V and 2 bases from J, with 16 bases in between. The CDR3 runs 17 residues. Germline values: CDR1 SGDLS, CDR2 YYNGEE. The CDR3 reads CASSVGPRHYFTDTQYF. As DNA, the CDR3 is TGTGCCAGCAGCGTAGGGCCACGACATTACTTCACAGATACGCAGTATTTT.

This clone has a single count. The CDR3 DNA reads as TGTGCCACCAGCGCCCTTCGGGGGGCCAATCAGCCCCAGCATTTT. Translated, it gives CATSALRGANQPQHF. J is TRBJ1-5 and V is TRBV15, with a weak D call TRBD1 (6 bases). V shed 5 bases and J shed 3 bases, with 14 bases lying between them. Germline V gene data show CDR1 as LNHNV and CDR2 as YYDKDF (reference sequence). The CDR3 contains 15 residues.

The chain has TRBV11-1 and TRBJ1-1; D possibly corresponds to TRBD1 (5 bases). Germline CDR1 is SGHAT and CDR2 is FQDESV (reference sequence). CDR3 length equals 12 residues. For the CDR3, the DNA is TGTGCTGGGGGGGAAGCGGGCACTGAAGCTTTCTTT. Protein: CAGGEAGTEAFF. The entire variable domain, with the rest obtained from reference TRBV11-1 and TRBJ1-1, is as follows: EAEVAQSPRYKITEKSQAVAFWCDPISGHATLYWYRQILGQGPELLVQFQDESVVDDSQLPKDRFSAERLKGVDSTLKIQPAELGDSAMYLCAGGEAGTEAFFGQGTRLTVV.

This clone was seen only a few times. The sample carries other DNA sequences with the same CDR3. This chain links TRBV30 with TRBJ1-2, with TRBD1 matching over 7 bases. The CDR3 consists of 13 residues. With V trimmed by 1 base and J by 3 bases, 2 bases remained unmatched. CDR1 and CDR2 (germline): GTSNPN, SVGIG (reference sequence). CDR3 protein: CAWSETGDYGYTF. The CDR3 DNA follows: TGTGCCTGGAGTGAAACAGGGGACTATGGCTACACCTTC.

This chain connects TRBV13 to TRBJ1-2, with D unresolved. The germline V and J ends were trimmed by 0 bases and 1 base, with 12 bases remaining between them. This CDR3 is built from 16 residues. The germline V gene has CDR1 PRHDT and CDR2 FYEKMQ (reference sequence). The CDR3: CASSLGFTVSNYGYTF. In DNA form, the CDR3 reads TGTGCCAGCAGCTTAGGTTTTACAGTCAGTAACTATGGCTACACCTTC.

The CDR3 nucleotides read TGTGCCAGCAGACGGGACAGGACGGATTCACCCCTCCACTTT. It is translated as CASRRDRTDSPLHF. The V and J genes are TRBV6-5 and TRBJ1-6; 8 nucleotides match TRBD1. Looked up from germline, CDR1 is MNHEY and CDR2 is SVGAGI. The CDR3 extends over 14 amino acids. V shed 6 bases and J 8 bases; nucleotides not matched to a gene: 6.

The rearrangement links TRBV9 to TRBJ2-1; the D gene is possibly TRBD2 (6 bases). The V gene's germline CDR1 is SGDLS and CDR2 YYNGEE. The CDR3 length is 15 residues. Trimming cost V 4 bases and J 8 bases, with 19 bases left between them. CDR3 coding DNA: TGTGCCAGCAGCCCAAAGGGACTCGAGAACTATGAGCAGTTCTTC. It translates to CASSPKGLENYEQFF.

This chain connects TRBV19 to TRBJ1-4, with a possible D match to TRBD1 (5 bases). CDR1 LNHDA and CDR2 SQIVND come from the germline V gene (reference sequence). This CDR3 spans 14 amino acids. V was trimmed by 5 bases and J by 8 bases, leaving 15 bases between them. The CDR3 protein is CASSPQGREEKLFF. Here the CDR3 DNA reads TGTGCCAGTAGTCCCCAGGGTAGGGAAGAAAAACTGTTTTTT.

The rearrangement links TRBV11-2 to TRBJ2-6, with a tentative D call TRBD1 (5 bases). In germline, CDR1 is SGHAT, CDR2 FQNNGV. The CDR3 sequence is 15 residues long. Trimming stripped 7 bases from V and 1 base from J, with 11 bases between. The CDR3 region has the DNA TGTGCCAGCACCCAAGGGGTTTCTGGGGCCAACGTCCTGACTTTC. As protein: CASTQGVSGANVLTF.

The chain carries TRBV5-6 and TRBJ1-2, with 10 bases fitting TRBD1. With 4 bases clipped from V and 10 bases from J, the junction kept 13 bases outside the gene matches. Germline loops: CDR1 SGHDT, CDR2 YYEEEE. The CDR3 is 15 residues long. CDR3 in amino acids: CASSLRTGGNMLYTF. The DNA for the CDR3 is TGTGCCAGCAGCCTTCGGACAGGGGGAAATATGCTCTACACCTTC. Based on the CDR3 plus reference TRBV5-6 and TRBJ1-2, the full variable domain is DAGVTQSPTHLIKTRGQQVTLRCSPKSGHDTVSWYQQALGQGPQFIFQYYEEEERQRGNFPDRFSGHQFPNYSSELNVNALLLGDSALYLCASSLRTGGNMLYTFGSGTRLTVV.

Here the CDR3 DNA reads TGTGCCAGCAGTTTAAGATACTCACAGGGGAAAAGTTTTGGCGGGGAGCTGTTTTTT. This translates into CASSLRYSQGKSFGGELFF. The chain carries TRBV27 and TRBJ2-2, with 7 bases fitting TRBD1. Germline V CDR1 and CDR2: MNHEY, SMNVEV (reference sequence). Unmatched junction bases numbered 19, after V lost 2 bases and J lost 7 bases. The CDR3 runs 19 residues.

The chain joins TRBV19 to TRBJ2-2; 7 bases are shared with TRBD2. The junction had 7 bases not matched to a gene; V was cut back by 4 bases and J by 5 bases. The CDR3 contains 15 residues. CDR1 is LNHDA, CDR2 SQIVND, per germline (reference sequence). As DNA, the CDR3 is TGTGCCAGTAGTAACGTGGGAGGGACGACCGGGGAGCTGTTTTTT. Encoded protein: CASSNVGGTTGELFF.

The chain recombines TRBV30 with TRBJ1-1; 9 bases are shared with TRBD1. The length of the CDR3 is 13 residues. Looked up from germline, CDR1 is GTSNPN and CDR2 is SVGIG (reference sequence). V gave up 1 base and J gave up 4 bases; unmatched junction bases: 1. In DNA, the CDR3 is TGTGCCTGGAGTGAGACAGGGGGCACTGAAGCTTTCTTT. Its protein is CAWSETGGTEAFF.

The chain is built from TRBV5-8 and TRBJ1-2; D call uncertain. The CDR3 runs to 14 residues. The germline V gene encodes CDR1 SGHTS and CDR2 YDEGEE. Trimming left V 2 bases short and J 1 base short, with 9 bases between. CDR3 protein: CASSFTGINYGYTF. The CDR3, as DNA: TGTGCCAGCAGCTTTACCGGGATTAACTATGGCTACACCTTC.

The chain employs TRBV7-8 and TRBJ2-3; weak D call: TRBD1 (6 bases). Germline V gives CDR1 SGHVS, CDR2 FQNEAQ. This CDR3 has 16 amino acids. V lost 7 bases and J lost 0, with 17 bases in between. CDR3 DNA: TGTGCCAGCACCCTAAGACAGGTTTCTAGCACAGATACGCAGTATTTT. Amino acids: CASTLRQVSSTDTQYF.

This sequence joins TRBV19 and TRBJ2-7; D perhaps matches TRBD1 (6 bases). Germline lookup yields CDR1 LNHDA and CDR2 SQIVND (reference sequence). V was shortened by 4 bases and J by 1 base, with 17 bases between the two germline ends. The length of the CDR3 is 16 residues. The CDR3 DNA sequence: TGTGCCAGTAGTAGGACCGGGACACTGACTTCCTACGAGCAGTACTTC. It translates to CASSRTGTLTSYEQYF.

The CDR3 coding sequence is TGTGCCAGCAGTGGACAGTCCTACGAGCAGTACTTC. Encoded protein: CASSGQSYEQYF. The rearrangement joins TRBV6-4 to TRBJ2-7, with a possible D match to TRBD1 (5 bases). Between the trimmed V and J ends, which lost 4 bases and 1 base, there was a span of 5 bases. CDR1 is MRHNA, CDR2 SNTAGT, per germline. This CDR3 region has 12 residues.

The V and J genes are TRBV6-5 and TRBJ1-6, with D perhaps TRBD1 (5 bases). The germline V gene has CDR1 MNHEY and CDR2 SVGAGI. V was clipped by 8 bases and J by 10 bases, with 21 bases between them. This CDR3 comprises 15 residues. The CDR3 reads CASSLRGVPKSPLHF. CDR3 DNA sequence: TGTGCCAGCTCCCTACGGGGGGTACCCAAGTCACCCCTCCACTTT.